This is a list of T cell receptor beta chains from one sample in a study of T cell repertoires in cytomegalovirus infection. No cognate antigen is known for these TCRs. TCRdb recomputed calls from the reads with MiXCR, one row per CDR3 protein. The profile shows 550,000 to 700,000 distinct CDR3 sequences, under 45% of them singletons. Here the sequenced sample was cultured PBMCs, taken from culture after CMV antigen stimulation. The receptor source for this set is a human donor in good health (CMV status not recorded). Some clones in this sample may be carry-over from other donors' samples. Each CDR3 is given with its conserved first and last residue. The D gene is left open where the match is weak. Size tells how often a clone was seen (once, few, many) or the class of an expanded clone, and some rows leave it out.

j_call v_call clone_size d_call cdr3_nt cdr3_aa
TRBJ2-3 TRBV7-6 few TRBD2 TGTGCCAGCAGCCCCACCGGGGCTAGCGGGGGGGGCGGTGCAGATACGCAGTATTTT CASSPTGASGGGGADTQYF
TRBJ2-5 TRBV19 few . TGTGCCAGTAGTGGAGGGGCAGCTGGGCAAGAGACCCAGTACTTC CASSGGAAGQETQYF
TRBJ1-1 TRBV18 . . TGTGCCAGCTCACCGGGATTCTACACTGAAGCTTTCTTT CASSPGFYTEAFF
TRBJ1-5 TRBV6-6 . . TGTGCCAGCAGTTACGGGGCAGTCGGTGATAGCAATCAGCCCCAGCATTTT CASSYGAVGDSNQPQHF
TRBJ1-1 TRBV7-9 . . TGTGCCAGCAGCCCATGGGACCAATGGAACACTGAAGCTTTCTTT CASSPWDQWNTEAFF
TRBJ2-5 TRBV3-1 . TRBD2 TGTGCCAGCAGCCAAGATTTTGAGCGGGGACAAGAGACCCAGTACTTC CASSQDFERGQETQYF
TRBJ2-5 TRBV7-2 . . TGTGCCAGCAGCTTTCGAGGGTTAGGGGAGACCCAGTACTTC CASSFRGLGETQYF
TRBJ2-7 TRBV7-8 many . TGTGCCAGCAGTCAAGTGGGCCCCGAACCCTACGAGCAGTACTTC CASSQVGPEPYEQYF
TRBJ2-4 TRBV29-1 . . TGCAGCGCCAAAGACCTCGGGAACATTCAGTACTTC CSAKDLGNIQYF
TRBJ2-3 TRBV5-4 few TRBD2 TGTGCCAGCAGCTTACTAGCGAATACGCAGTATTTT CASSLLANTQYF
TRBJ2-5 TRBV6-6 . . TGTGCCAGCAGCCGGACTTCAGGGACCCAGTACTTC CASSRTSGTQYF
TRBJ2-1 TRBV6-1 . TRBD2 TGTGCCAGCAGTGAACAGGGACTAGCGGGGGGTTACCCCCCCCGTGAGCAGTTCTTC CASSEQGLAGGYPPREQFF
TRBJ2-1 TRBV7-6 . TRBD2 TGTGCCAGCAGCTTTCGGCGGGAGGGTCGGCAGAATGAGCAGTTCTTC CASSFRREGRQNEQFF
TRBJ2-7 TRBV27 . . TGTGCCAGCAGCCCAGGGGGGGGAATTTACGAGCAGTACTTC CASSPGGGIYEQYF
TRBJ2-6 TRBV19 . TRBD2 TGTGCCAGTAGCCTACTAGCGGGCCGGCCCTTGGCCTCTGGGGCCAACGTCCTGACTTTC CASSLLAGRPLASGANVLTF
TRBJ1-3 TRBV28 . . TGTGCCAGCAGAAAGAGCTCTGGAAACACCATATATTTT CASRKSSGNTIYF
TRBJ2-7 TRBV4-1 few TRBD2 TGCGCCAGCAGCATGTCGGGACTAGGCGTATACGAGCAGTACTTC CASSMSGLGVYEQYF